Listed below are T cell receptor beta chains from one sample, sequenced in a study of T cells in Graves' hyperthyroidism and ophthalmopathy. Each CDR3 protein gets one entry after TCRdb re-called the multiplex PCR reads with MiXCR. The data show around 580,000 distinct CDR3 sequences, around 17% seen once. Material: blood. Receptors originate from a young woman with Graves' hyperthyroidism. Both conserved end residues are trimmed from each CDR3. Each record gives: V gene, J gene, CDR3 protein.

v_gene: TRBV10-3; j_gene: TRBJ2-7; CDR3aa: AISDGRGGSYEQY
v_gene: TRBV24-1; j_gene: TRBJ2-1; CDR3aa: ATGQGFYNEQF
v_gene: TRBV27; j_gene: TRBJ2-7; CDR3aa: ASSSLAGVRAEQY
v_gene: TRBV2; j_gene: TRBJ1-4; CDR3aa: ASSAIRGGEKLF
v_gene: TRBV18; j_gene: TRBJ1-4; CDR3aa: ASSPRPANEKLF
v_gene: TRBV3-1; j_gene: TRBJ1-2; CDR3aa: ASSPKHRGLRGYT
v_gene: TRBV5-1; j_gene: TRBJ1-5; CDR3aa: ASSFGGRGDQPQH
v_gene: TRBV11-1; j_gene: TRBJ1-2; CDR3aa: ASSTGGSEVYGYT
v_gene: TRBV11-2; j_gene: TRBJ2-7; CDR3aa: ASSLEGRGHYEQY
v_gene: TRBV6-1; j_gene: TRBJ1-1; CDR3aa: ASRKDSDLAEAF
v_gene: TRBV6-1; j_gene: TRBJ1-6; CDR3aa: ASSPGAGGNSPLH
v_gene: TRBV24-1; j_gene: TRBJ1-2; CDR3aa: ASSDLRPGSILNYGYT
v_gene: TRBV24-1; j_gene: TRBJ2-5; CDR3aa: ATSEYIAGGETQY
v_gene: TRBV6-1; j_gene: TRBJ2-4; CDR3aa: ASTSLPRGQKNIQY
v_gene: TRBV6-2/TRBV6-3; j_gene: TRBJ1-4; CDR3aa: ASSLKGGEKLF
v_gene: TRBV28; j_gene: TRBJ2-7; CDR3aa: ASSLAGQGFYEQY
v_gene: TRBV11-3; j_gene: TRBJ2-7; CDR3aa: ASSTRVGGSYEQY
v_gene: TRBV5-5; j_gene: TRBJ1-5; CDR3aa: ASSWRVSGQPQH
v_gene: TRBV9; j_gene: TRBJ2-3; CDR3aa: ASSLDRDRGTDTQY
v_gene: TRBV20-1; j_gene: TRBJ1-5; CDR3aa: SANGLSGRGQPQH
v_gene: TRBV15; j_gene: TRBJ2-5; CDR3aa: ATSRGWGRGGTEETQY
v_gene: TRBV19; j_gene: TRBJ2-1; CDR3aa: ASSMAGREQF
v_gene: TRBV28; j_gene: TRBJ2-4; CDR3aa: ASSRGGRAKNIQY
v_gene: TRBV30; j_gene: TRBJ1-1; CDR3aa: AWKWTGLPNTEAF
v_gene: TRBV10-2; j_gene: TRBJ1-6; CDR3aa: ASTQQGVYLSPLH
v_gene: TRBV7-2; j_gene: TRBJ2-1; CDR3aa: ASSQVRDWEGGEQF
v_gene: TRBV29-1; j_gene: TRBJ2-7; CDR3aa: SVGLAGGAEQY
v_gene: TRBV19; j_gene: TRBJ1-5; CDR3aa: ASIRTGYNQPQH
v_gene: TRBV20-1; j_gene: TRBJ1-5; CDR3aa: SARAGTGHSQPQH
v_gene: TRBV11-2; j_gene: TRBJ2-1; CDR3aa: ASSLLDGREYNEQL
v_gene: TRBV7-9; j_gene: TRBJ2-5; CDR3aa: ASRQQETQY
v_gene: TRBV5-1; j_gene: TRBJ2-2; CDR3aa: ASSLALAVDTGELF
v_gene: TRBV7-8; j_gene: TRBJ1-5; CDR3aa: ASSLRGANQPQH
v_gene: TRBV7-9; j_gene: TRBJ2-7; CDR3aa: ASSLPGQIYEQY
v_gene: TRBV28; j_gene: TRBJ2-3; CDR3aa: ASSRSTSGADTQY
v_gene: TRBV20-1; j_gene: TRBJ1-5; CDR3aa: SAIGGPADQPQH
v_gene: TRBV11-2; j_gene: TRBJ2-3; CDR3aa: ASSFSPADTQY
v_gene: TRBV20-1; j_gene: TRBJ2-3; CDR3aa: SARSPGASTDTQY
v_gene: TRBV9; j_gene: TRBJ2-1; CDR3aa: ASSVGLRQRWYNEQF
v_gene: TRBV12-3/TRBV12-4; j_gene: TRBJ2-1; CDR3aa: ASHRDAGNEQF
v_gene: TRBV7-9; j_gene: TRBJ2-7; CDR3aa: ASSQTGQHYEQY
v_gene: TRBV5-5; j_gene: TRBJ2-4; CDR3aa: ASSLEGTVLLELAKNIQY
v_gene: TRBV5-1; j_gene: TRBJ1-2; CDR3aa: ASSLEQGTYGYT
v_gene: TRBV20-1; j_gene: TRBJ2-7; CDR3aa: SAGTSDSYEQY
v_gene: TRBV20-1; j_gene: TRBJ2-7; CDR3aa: SARDPGTYEQY